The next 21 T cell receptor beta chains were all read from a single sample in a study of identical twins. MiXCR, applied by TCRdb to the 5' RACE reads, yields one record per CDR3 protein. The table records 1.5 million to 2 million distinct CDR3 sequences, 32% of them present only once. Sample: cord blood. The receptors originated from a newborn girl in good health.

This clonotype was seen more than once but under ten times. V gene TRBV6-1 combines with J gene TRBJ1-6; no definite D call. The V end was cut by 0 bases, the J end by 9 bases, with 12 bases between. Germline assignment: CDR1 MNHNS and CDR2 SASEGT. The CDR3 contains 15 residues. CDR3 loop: CASSEAGGPRSPLHF. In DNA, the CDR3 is TGTGCCAGCAGTGAAGCGGGAGGGCCTCGTTCACCCCTCCACTTT.

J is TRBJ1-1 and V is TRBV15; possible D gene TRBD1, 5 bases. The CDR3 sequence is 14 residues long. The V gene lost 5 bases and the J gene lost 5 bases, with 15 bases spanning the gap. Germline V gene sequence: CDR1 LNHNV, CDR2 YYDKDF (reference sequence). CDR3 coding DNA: TGTGCCACCAGCCTCACGGGACGGGGGACTGAAGCTTTCTTT. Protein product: CATSLTGRGTEAFF. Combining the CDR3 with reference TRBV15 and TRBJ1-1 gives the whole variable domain DAMVIQNPRYQVTQFGKPVTLSCSQTLNHNVMYWYQQKSSQAPKLLFHYYDKDFNNEADTPDNFQSRRPNTSFCFLDIRSPGLGDTAMYLCATSLTGRGTEAFFGQGTRLTVV.

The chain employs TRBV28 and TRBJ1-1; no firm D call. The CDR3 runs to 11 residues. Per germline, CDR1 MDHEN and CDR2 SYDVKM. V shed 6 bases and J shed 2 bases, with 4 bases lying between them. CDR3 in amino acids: CASRINTEAFF. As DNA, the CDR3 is TGTGCCAGCAGAATCAACACTGAAGCTTTCTTT.

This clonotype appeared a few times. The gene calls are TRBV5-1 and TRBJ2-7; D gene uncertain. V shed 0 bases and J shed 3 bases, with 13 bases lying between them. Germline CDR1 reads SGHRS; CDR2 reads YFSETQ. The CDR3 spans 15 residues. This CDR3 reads CASSLGREQHYEQYF. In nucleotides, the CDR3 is TGCGCCAGCAGCTTGGGTCGAGAACAGCACTACGAGCAGTACTTC.

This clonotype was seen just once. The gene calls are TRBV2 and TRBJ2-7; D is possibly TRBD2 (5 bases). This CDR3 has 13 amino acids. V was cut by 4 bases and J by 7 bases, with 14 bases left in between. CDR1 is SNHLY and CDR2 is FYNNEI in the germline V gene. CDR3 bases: TGTGCCAGCAGTGTGGACTCTGACAATGAGCAGTACTTC. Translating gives CASSVDSDNEQYF.

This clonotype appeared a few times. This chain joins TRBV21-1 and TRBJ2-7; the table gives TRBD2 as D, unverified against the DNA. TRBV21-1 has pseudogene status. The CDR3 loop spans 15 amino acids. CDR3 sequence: CASSKAAGFTYEQYF. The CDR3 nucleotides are TGTGCCAGCAGCAAAGCTGCGGGGTTCACCTACGAGCAGTACTTC.

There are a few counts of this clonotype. The DNA of the CDR3 is TGTGCCAGCAGGATCCCCGGGACGGTCTATGGCTACACCTTC. Its translation is CASRIPGTVYGYTF. V gene TRBV27 combines with J gene TRBJ1-2; maybe TRBD1 (5 bases). Germline values: CDR1 MNHEY, CDR2 SMNVEV (reference sequence). The length of the CDR3 is 14 residues. V was trimmed by 6 bases and J by 4 bases, leaving 15 bases between them.

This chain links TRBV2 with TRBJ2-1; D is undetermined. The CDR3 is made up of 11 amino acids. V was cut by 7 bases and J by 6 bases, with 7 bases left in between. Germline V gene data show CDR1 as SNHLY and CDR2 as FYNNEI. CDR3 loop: CASILRNEQFF. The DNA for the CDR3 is TGTGCCAGCATATTACGCAATGAGCAGTTCTTC.

CDR3 nucleotide sequence: TGTGCCAGCAGCTTAGTACAGGGTACGGGGACTGAAGCTTTCTTT. Protein sequence: CASSLVQGTGTEAFF. The J gene is TRBJ1-1, the V gene TRBV7-8; perhaps TRBD1 as D (6 bases). The CDR3 has 15 residues. CDR1 SGHVS and CDR2 FQNEAQ come from the germline V gene. The V and J ends lost 1 base and 5 bases respectively, with 14 bases between them. The whole variable domain, filled in from reference TRBV7-8 and TRBJ1-1, reads GAGVSQSPRYKVAKRGQDVALRCDPISGHVSLFWYQQALGQGPEFLTYFQNEAQLDKSGLPSDRFFAERPEGSVSTLKIQRTQQEDSAVYLCASSLVQGTGTEAFFGQGTRLTVV.

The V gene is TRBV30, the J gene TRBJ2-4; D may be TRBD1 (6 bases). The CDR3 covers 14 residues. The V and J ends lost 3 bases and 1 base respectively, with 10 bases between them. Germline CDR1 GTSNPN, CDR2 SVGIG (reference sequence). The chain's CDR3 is CAWRMTGAKNIQYF. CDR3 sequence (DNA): TGTGCCTGGAGGATGACAGGCGCCAAAAACATTCAGTACTTC.

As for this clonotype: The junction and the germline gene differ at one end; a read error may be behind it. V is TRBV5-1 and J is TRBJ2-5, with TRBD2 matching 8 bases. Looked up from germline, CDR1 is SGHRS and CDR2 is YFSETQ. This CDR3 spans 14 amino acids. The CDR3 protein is CASSLAGGPETRYF. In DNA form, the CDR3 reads TGCGCCAGCAGCTTGGCGGGAGGGCCGGAGACCCGGTACTTC.

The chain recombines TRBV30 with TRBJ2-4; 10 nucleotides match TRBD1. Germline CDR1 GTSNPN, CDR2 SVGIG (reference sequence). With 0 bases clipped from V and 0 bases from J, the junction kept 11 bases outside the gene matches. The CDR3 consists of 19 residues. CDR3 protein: CAWSVRRQGAILAKNIQYF. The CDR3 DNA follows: TGTGCCTGGAGTGTAAGGAGACAGGGGGCAATCCTAGCCAAAAACATTCAGTACTTC.

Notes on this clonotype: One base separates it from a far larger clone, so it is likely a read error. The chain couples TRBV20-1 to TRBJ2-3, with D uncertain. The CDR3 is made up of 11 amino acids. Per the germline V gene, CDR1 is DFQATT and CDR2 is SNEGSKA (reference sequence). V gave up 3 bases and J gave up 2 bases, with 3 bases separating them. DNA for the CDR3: TGCAGTGCTAGTACCACAGATACGCAGTATTTT. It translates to CSASTTDTQYF.

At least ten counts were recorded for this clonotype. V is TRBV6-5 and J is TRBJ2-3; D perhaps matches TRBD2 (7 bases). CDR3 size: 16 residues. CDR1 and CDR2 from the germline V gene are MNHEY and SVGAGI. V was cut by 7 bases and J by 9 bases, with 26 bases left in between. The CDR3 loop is CASNRGGRSSYGTQYF. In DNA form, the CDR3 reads TGTGCCAGCAATAGGGGGGGTCGATCCTCATATGGAACGCAGTATTTT.

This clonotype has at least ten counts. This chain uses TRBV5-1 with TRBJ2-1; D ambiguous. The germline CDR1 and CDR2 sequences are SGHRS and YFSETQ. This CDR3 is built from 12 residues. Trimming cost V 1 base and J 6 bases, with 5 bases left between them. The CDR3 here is CASSLFSNEQFF. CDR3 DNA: TGCGCCAGCAGCTTGTTTAGCAATGAGCAGTTCTTC.

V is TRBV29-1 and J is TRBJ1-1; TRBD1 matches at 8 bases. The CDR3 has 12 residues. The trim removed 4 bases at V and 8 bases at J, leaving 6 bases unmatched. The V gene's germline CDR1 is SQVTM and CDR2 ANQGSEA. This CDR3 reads CSVGPRTGEAFF. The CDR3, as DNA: TGCAGCGTTGGCCCTCGGACAGGGGAAGCTTTCTTT.

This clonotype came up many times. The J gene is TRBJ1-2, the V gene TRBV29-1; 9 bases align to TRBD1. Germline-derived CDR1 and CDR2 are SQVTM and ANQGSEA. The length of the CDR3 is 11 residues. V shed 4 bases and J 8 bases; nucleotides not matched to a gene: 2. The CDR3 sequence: CSVVDRGGYTF. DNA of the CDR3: TGCAGCGTTGTGGACAGGGGCGGCTACACCTTC.

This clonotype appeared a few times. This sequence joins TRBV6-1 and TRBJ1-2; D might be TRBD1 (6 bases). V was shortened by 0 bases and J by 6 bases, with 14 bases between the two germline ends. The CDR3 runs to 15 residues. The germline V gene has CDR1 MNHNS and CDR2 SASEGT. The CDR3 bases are TGTGCCAGCAGTGAAGCGCTAGGGGGGTCTCATGGCTACACCTTC. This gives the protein CASSEALGGSHGYTF.

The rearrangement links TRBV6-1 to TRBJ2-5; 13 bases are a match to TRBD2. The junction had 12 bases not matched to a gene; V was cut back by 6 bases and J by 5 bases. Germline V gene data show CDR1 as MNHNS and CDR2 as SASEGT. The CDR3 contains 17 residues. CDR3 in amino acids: CASSRGIGLAGVETQYF. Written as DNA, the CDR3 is TGTGCCAGCAGCCGCGGGATCGGACTAGCGGGAGTGGAGACCCAGTACTTC.

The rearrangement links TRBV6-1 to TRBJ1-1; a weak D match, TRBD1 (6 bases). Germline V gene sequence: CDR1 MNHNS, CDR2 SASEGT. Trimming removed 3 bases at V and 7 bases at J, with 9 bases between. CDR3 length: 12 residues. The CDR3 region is CASSDRGFEAFF. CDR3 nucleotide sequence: TGTGCCAGCAGTGACAGGGGTTTTGAAGCTTTCTTT.

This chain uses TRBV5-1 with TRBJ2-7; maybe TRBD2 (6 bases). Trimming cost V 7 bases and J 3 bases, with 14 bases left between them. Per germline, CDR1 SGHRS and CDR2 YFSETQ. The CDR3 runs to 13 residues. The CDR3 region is CASSGGEVYEQYF. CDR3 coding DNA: TGCGCCAGCTCGGGTGGGGAGGTCTACGAGCAGTACTTC.